This T cell receptor beta chain was captured in a study of TIL therapy for anti-PD-1-resistant metastatic lung cancer. Sequencing used immunoSEQ v3. Libraries were prepared by immunoSEQ multiplex PCR; TCRdb keeps only in-frame clonotypes and omits some of them. The sample includes roughly 46,000 clones, 80% to 90% seen only once; the top ten take 5%. Time point noted: pre-treatment sample, taken before nivolumab and TIL therapy. Germline V CDR1 and CDR2: LGHNA, YSLEER. The V gene lost 0 bases and the J gene lost 0 bases, with 8 bases spanning the gap. CDR3 length: 15 amino acids. The sequencing here drew on blood, taken at baseline. This chain links TRBV4-3 with TRBJ1-2, with D possibly being TRBD1 (5 bases). The TCR sequence derives from a person aged 25 to 79 with non-small cell lung cancer. The CDR3 region has the DNA TGCGCCAGCAGCCAAGATCCCAGGGCTAACTATGGCTACACCTTC. Translating it yields CASSQDPRANYGYTF.